This TCR beta chain came from a study of CD8 T cells in ankylosing spondylitis. Remarks on this clonotype: No antigen is known for it.

As the method for making TCR beta libraries, quantitative 5'-RACE with molecular barcodes was used. TCRdb fed the 5' RACE reads into MiXCR, producing one record per CDR3 protein. Of hundreds of thousands of distinct CDR3 sequences in the sample, roughly a quarter are singletons; the top ten hold roughly 0.9%. The germline V gene encodes CDR1 SGHRS and CDR2 YFSETQ. The CDR3 totals 16 residues. V was pared by 0 bases and J by 6 bases, with 3 bases of the junction left unmatched. Broader study findings: Both synovial fluid and blood in reactive arthritis had previously been reported to carry some motif variants. Matched ankylosing spondylitis synovial fluid reportedly showed significant enrichment of disease-linked clones. Ankylosing spondylitis blood appeared to carry a characteristic TCR beta motif of seven to nine highly homologous variants.

The sample consisted of blood, either unsorted or a sorted T cell fraction (not recorded which). V is TRBV5-1 and J is TRBJ2-1, with 13 bases identical to TRBD2. The receptor was derived from a male donor with ankylosing spondylitis. CDR3 loop: CASSLDGLAGVNEQFF. The CDR3 DNA is TGCGCCAGCAGCTTGGACGGACTAGCGGGAGTCAATGAGCAGTTCTTC.